This T cell receptor (beta chain) was identified during a study of T cell therapy after organ transplantation. At the level of the study: Responders numbered eight and nonresponders two among approximately ten patients. Notes on the study in general: Nonresponder repertoires showed strong pretherapy expansions, barely changing post-therapy. Few nonresponder expansions may reflect low coverage from poor CD8+ yield.

The time point was: 20-29 weeks after completion of therapy. Patients were solid-organ transplant recipients with drug-resistant or recurrent cytomegalovirus. This table comes from immunoSEQ multiplex PCR, and its TCRdb copy is limited to in-frame clones, with some not included. The profile covers around 20,000 clones, with roughly 89% appearing a single time and 30% to 45% taken by the ten largest. Remarks on this clone: The target antigen is unknown.

Germline V gene sequence: CDR1 KGHSH, CDR2 LQKENI. With V trimmed by 4 bases and J by 8 bases, 17 bases remained unmatched. This CDR3 spans 17 amino acids. Sequenced material: CD8+ T cells from blood, taken after autologous CMV-specific T cell therapy. This sequence was found in a human patient who had received a solid organ transplant and had CMV disease. Certain T cells may be donor cells from the graft. This chain uses TRBV18 with TRBJ1-5; TRBD1 matches 7 bases. The DNA for the CDR3 is TGTGCCAGCTCACTCCTTAGGGAAGGGGGCATGGGTGAGCCCCAGCATTTT. Its translation: CASSLLREGGMGEPQHF.